Detailed here is one T cell receptor (beta chain). The entry originates in a study of blood T cell repertoires in COVID-19. Background on the study: Sample material is recorded as cDNA or gDNA derived from T cells, B-cell-depleted T cells, or PBMCs.

Trimming cost V 4 bases and J 5 bases, with 15 bases left between them. CDR1 is LGHDT and CDR2 is YNNKEL in the germline V gene (reference sequence). The CDR3 extends over 15 amino acids. Sequenced by immunoSEQ multiplex PCR; TCRdb stores in-frame clones only, minus some. This sample yields around 200,000 clones, of which approximately 84% are seen a single time; 4% to 5% belongs to the top ten. The V gene is TRBV3-1 (or the pseudogene TRBV3-2), the J gene TRBJ1-5; D possibly corresponds to TRBD1 (5 bases). The receptor comes from an elderly woman with acute or convalescent COVID-19. The sample taken for sequencing was peripheral blood. CDR3 in amino acids: CASSLSGKGDQPQHF. In DNA form, the CDR3 reads TGTGCCAGCAGCCTATCAGGGAAAGGAGATCAGCCCCAGCATTTT.